A single sample gave rise to the 30 T cell receptor beta chains below, sequenced in a study of T cells in Graves' hyperthyroidism and ophthalmopathy. What was amplified from RNA transcripts were TCR beta CDR3 regions. The HTBI primer set drove a first-round RT-PCR of the TCR CDR3. From the multiplex PCR reads, TCRdb called clonotypes with MiXCR, one entry per CDR3 protein. This table holds about half a million distinct CDR3 sequences, less than 25% found once. The sequencing input was blood. The receptors come from a man aged 18 to 29 with Graves' hyperthyroidism.

This clonotype has a handful of counts. The chain uses TRBV9 and TRBJ2-2; possible D gene TRBD1, 5 bases. Germline V gene lookup returns CDR1 SGDLS and CDR2 YYNGEE. The CDR3 is 15 amino acids. The V and J ends lost 4 bases and 6 bases respectively, with 16 bases between them. The CDR3 region is CASSPTPGRSGELFF. In DNA form, the CDR3 reads TGTGCCAGCAGCCCCACTCCAGGGCGGTCCGGGGAGCTGTTTTTT.

This chain joins TRBV12-3 or TRBV12-4 and TRBJ2-7; D possibly corresponds to TRBD1 (5 bases). V lost 2 bases and J 4 bases, leaving 9 bases between the germline ends. The CDR3 loop spans 13 amino acids. In DNA, the CDR3 is TGTGCCAGCAGTTTAAACAGGTTTTACGAGCAGTACTTC. It yields the protein CASSLNRFYEQYF.

This chain joins TRBV4-1 and TRBJ1-5, with D uncertain. Germline assignment: CDR1 MGHRA and CDR2 YSYEKL. There are 13 residues in the CDR3. Trimming left V 0 bases short and J 4 bases short, with 4 bases between. This CDR3 is CASSQDTNQPQHF. CDR3 nucleotides: TGCGCCAGCAGCCAAGATACGAATCAGCCCCAGCATTTT.

This clonotype was seen at least ten times. V usage is TRBV12-3 or TRBV12-4 and J usage is TRBJ1-1; TRBD1 matches 8 bases. The CDR3 totals 14 residues. Trimming at V came to 4 bases and at J to 7 bases, leaving 8 bases not matched to a gene. The CDR3 protein is CASSSGTGAVEAFF. CDR3 coding DNA: TGTGCCAGCAGTTCTGGGACAGGAGCCGTTGAAGCTTTCTTT.

Concerning this clonotype itself: Its ends do not fully match the called genes, so a read error is possible. The chain joins TRBV14 to TRBJ1-1, with TRBD1 matching over 7 bases. Germline V CDR1 and CDR2: SGHDN, FVKESK. The CDR3 consists of 16 residues. The CDR3 sequence is CTSSAGGGGEDTEAFF. CDR3 DNA: TGTACCAGTTCGGCAGGGGGAGGGGGCGAGGACACTGAAGCTTTCTTT. Filled out from reference TRBV14 and TRBJ1-1, the complete variable domain reads EAGVTQFPSHSVIEKGQTVTLRCDPISGHDNLYWYRRVMGKEIKFLLHFVKESKQDESGMPNNRFLAERTGGTYSTLKVQPAELEDSGVYFCTSSAGGGGEDTEAFFGQGTRLTVV.

This clonotype was recorded many times. The chain couples TRBV30 to TRBJ1-2; 7 bases fit TRBD1. Trimming cost V 5 bases and J 5 bases; bases outside gene matches: 14. From germline, CDR1 is GTSNPN and CDR2 SVGIG (reference sequence). The CDR3 length is 15 residues. CDR3 nucleotide sequence: TGTGCCTGGTGGGACAGCGTCTCTCCAGTTTATGGCTACACCTTC. Protein: CAWWDSVSPVYGYTF.

This clonotype was seen many times. The chain combines TRBV12-3 or TRBV12-4 with TRBJ2-7; maybe TRBD1 (5 bases). This CDR3 has 11 amino acids. Trimming cost V 2 bases and J 6 bases, with 5 bases left between them. CDR3 region: CASSLRGEQYF. In nucleotides, the CDR3 is TGTGCCAGCAGTTTAAGGGGCGAGCAGTACTTC.

The rearrangement joins TRBV6-1 to TRBJ1-1, with a possible D match to TRBD1 (5 bases). The CDR3 runs 14 residues. CDR1 is MNHNS and CDR2 is SASEGT in the germline V gene. In nucleotides, the CDR3 is TGTGCAAGTCAAGGGGCCAGGATGAACACTGAAGCTTTCTTT. Encoded protein: CASQGARMNTEAFF.

This clonotype was found many times. This rearrangement joins TRBV10-2 to TRBJ2-5, with 14 bases that match TRBD2. CDR1 and CDR2 (germline): WSHSY, SAAADI. The length of the CDR3 is 17 residues. V was clipped by 5 bases and J by 3 bases; unmatched bases: 8. The CDR3: CASSTTSGGVREETQYF. CDR3 coding DNA: TGCGCCAGCAGTACGACTAGCGGGGGGGTCCGTGAAGAGACCCAGTACTTC.

In its sample, this clonotype was seen many times. The J gene is TRBJ1-5, the V gene TRBV6-1, with D tentatively TRBD1 (6 bases). Germline V gene lookup returns CDR1 MNHNS and CDR2 SASEGT. This CDR3 has 14 amino acids. The V end was cut by 6 bases, the J end by 3 bases, with 12 bases between. The CDR3: CASSHNRDNQPQHF. The CDR3 region has the DNA TGTGCCAGCAGCCATAACAGGGACAATCAGCCCCAGCATTTT.

This clonotype was seen only a few times. The chain combines TRBV5-1 with TRBJ1-2; D is unclear. Germline V lookup: CDR1 SGHRS, CDR2 YFSETQ. V shed 2 bases and J shed 1 base, with 15 bases lying between them. The CDR3 runs 16 residues. The CDR3 nucleotides read TGCGCCAGCAGCTTATCCACTCGGACCTATAACTATGGCTACACCTTC. This translates into CASSLSTRTYNYGYTF. The full variable domain, its missing parts supplied by reference TRBV5-1 and TRBJ1-2, is KAGVTQTPRYLIKTRGQQVTLSCSPISGHRSVSWYQQTPGQGLQFLFEYFSETQRNKGNFPGRFSGRQFSNSRSEMNVSTLELGDSALYLCASSLSTRTYNYGYTFGSGTRLTVV.

The V gene is TRBV20-1, the J gene TRBJ1-2; D gene ambiguous. Germline V gene data show CDR1 as DFQATT and CDR2 as SNEGSKA (reference sequence). This CDR3 contains 11 residues. The V end was cut by 5 bases, the J end by 8 bases, with 12 bases between. The CDR3 loop reads CSAVDTLGYTF. The DNA for the CDR3 is TGCAGTGCTGTGGATACGCTGGGCTACACCTTC.

This clonotype was seen at least ten times. V gene TRBV13 combines with J gene TRBJ1-5, with a weak D call TRBD1 (5 bases). V dropped 3 bases and J dropped 0 bases, with 6 bases sitting between them. Germline V lookup: CDR1 PRHDT, CDR2 FYEKMQ (reference sequence). This CDR3 spans 14 amino acids. The CDR3 DNA follows: TGTGCCAGCAGCTTTGGACATAGCAATCAGCCCCAGCATTTT. Protein: CASSFGHSNQPQHF.

The sample holds many counts of this clonotype. The V and J genes are TRBV10-3 and TRBJ1-2, with 9 bases matching TRBD1. The CDR3 is made up of 14 amino acids. Germline loops: CDR1 ENHRY, CDR2 SYGVKD. J was trimmed by 2 bases and V by 6 bases; bases with no gene match: 4. The CDR3 region is CAIRTGGINYGYTF. DNA for the CDR3: TGTGCCATCAGAACAGGGGGCATCAACTATGGCTACACCTTC.

This clonotype was counted at least ten times. The rearrangement links TRBV30 to TRBJ1-2; 7 bases agree with TRBD1. Per germline, CDR1 GTSNPN and CDR2 SVGIG (reference sequence). CDR3 length equals 10 residues. Trimming took 3 bases from V and 12 from J; bases not matched to a gene: 4. CDR3 nucleotides: TGTGCCTGGAGAGGGGGCGCAGACACCTTC. Translating it yields CAWRGGADTF. Full variable domain (outside the CDR3, taken from reference TRBV30 and TRBJ1-2): SQTIHQWPATLVQPVGSPLSLECTVEGTSNPNLYWYRQAAGRGLQLLFYSVGIGQISSEVPQNLSASRPQDRQFILSSKKLLLSDSGFYLCAWRGGADTFGSGTRLTVV.

This clonotype was observed many times. This chain uses TRBV30 with TRBJ2-7; 9 positions agree with TRBD1. Germline V gene sequence: CDR1 GTSNPN, CDR2 SVGIG (reference sequence). Germline trimming cut 1 base from V and 4 bases from J; bases unmatched to any gene: 8. The CDR3 is 15 amino acids. CDR3 nucleotide sequence: TGTGCCTGGAGTGATCCGGGACAGGGATCATACGAGCAGTACTTC. Translation: CAWSDPGQGSYEQYF.

This clonotype was counted between two and nine times. The chain recombines TRBV3-1 with TRBJ2-1, with D possibly TRBD1 on 6 matching bases. V was cut by 3 bases and J by 8 bases, with 26 bases left in between. From germline, CDR1 is LGHDT and CDR2 YNNKEL (reference sequence). This CDR3 is built from 18 residues. The chain's CDR3 is CASSQQLPGHRDLHEQFF. The CDR3 DNA sequence: TGTGCCAGCAGCCAGCAACTCCCGGGACACAGGGACCTGCATGAGCAGTTCTTC.

Note on this clonotype: This sequence may be a read error, since a much larger clone differs from it by one base. The gene calls are TRBV28 and TRBJ1-1; 8 bases match TRBD1. The CDR3 runs to 14 residues. The germline gives CDR1 MDHEN, CDR2 SYDVKM. The CDR3 DNA follows: TGTGCCAGCAGCCCTAGGACAGGGATCACTGAAGCTTTATTT. Protein: CASSPRTGITEALF.

This clonotype has ten or more counts. This chain links TRBV7-2 with TRBJ1-1; D is ambiguous. Trimming stripped 1 base from V and 4 bases from J, with 13 bases between. Germline-derived CDR1 and CDR2 are SGHTA and FQGNSA. This CDR3 contains 15 residues. The CDR3 DNA reads TGTGCCAGCAGCTTAGAATCGAGCCGGGGCACTGAAGCTTTCTTT. It is translated as CASSLESSRGTEAFF. Full variable domain (remainder filled in from reference TRBV7-2 and TRBJ1-1): GAGVSQSPSNKVTEKGKDVELRCDPISGHTALYWYRQSLGQGLEFLIYFQGNSAPDKSGLPSDRFSAERTGGSVSTLTIQRTQQEDSAVYLCASSLESSRGTEAFFGQGTRLTVV.

This clonotype was counted ten times or more. This chain uses TRBV7-9 with TRBJ1-1; maybe TRBD1 (5 bases). This CDR3 is built from 13 residues. V lost 2 bases to trimming and J lost 8 bases, with 12 bases between them. Germline V gives CDR1 SEHNR, CDR2 FQNEAQ (reference sequence). CDR3 sequence reads: CASSLRSGDEAFF. Here the CDR3 DNA reads TGTGCCAGCAGCTTAAGGTCTGGGGACGAAGCTTTCTTT.

This clonotype was seen at least ten times. The chain carries TRBV30 and TRBJ2-2; no definite D call. Germline lookup yields CDR1 GTSNPN and CDR2 SVGIG (reference sequence). The CDR3 is made up of 12 amino acids. V was trimmed by 3 bases and J by 2 bases, leaving 4 bases between them. The CDR3 bases are TGTGCCTGGAGGGGAAACACCGGGGAGCTGTTTTTT. Translating it yields CAWRGNTGELFF.

The rearrangement uses TRBV14 and TRBJ2-7; no clear D gene. The germline CDR1 and CDR2 sequences are SGHDN and FVKESK. The CDR3 has 14 residues. V gave up 4 bases and J gave up 3 bases, with 13 bases separating them. Here the CDR3 DNA reads TGTGCCAGCAGCCCAATCCTGGCGTTCTACGAGCAGTACTTC. The encoded protein is CASSPILAFYEQYF. The full variable domain, in which reference TRBV14 and TRBJ2-7 provide the parts outside the CDR3, is EAGVTQFPSHSVIEKGQTVTLRCDPISGHDNLYWYRRVMGKEIKFLLHFVKESKQDESGMPNNRFLAERTGGTYSTLKVQPAELEDSGVYFCASSPILAFYEQYFGPGTRLTVT.

To note about this clonotype: A much bigger clone sits one base away, suggesting this may be a read error. The CDR3 DNA follows: TGCTCCAGCAGTGACCGCACAGATACGCAGTATTTT. Its translation is CSSSDRTDTQYF. This rearrangement joins TRBV10-2 to TRBJ2-3; D is uncertain. Per germline, CDR1 WSHSY and CDR2 SAAADI. The CDR3 extends over 12 amino acids.

This clonotype was recorded at least ten times. The J gene is TRBJ2-5, the V gene TRBV6-2 or TRBV6-3; 8 positions match TRBD2. The CDR3 consists of 14 residues. V was clipped by 6 bases and J by 4 bases; unmatched bases: 7. Looked up from germline, CDR1 is MNHEY and CDR2 is SVGEGT. The CDR3 coding sequence is TGTGCCAGCAGCCACTCGGGAGGGGGAGAGACCCAGTACTTC. It is translated as CASSHSGGGETQYF.

A word on this clonotype: One end of the junction does not line up with germline, which may come from a read error. The chain links TRBV12-3 or TRBV12-4 to TRBJ1-1; D perhaps matches TRBD1 (6 bases). The CDR3 spans 14 residues. The CDR3 loop reads CASSLARDNTEACF. For the CDR3, the DNA is TGTGCCAGCAGTTTAGCCCGGGACAACACTGAAGCTTGCTTT.

This clonotype was seen repeatedly, ten times or more. The chain carries TRBV5-1 and TRBJ2-3; possible D gene TRBD2, 7 bases. CDR3 length: 15 amino acids. Looked up from germline, CDR1 is SGHRS and CDR2 is YFSETQ. Trimming pared 2 bases from V and 0 bases from J, leaving 10 bases between. The CDR3 DNA reads TGCGCCAGCAGCTTAGGGGGGGGTAGCACAGATACGCAGTATTTT. It specifies CASSLGGGSTDTQYF.

This clonotype was counted a few times. The chain combines TRBV18 with TRBJ1-1; 8 bases are shared with TRBD1. CDR3 length: 16 amino acids. Trimming cost V 1 base and J 12 bases; bases outside gene matches: 16. Germline CDR1 KGHSH, CDR2 LQKENI. The CDR3 bases are TGTGCCAGCTCACCACGTCAAGGACAGGGCAGTCAAAAGACTTTCTTT. Amino acids: CASSPRQGQGSQKTFF.

This clonotype was picked up many times. The chain recombines TRBV12-3 or TRBV12-4 with TRBJ2-5; 11 nucleotides match TRBD2. The CDR3 is 15 amino acids. J gave up 5 bases and V 6 bases, and 8 bases lay outside the gene matches. CDR3 DNA: TGTGCCAGCAGACGCTTAGCGGGGGGGCAGGAGACCCAGTACTTC. Amino acids: CASRRLAGGQETQYF.

The CDR3 loop reads CASSLGPGYGYTF. CDR3 nucleotides: TGTGCCAGCAGCTTAGGTCCGGGCTATGGCTACACCTTC. The genes are TRBV11-2 and TRBJ1-2; no reliable D call. CDR1 is SGHAT, CDR2 FQNNGV, per germline. CDR3 length: 13 residues. V was clipped by 1 base and J by 4 bases, with 7 bases between them.

This sequence joins TRBV9 and TRBJ1-1, with D possibly being TRBD1 (5 bases). Trimming removed 3 bases at V and 3 bases at J, with 15 bases between. The CDR3 extends over 15 amino acids. The germline V gene has CDR1 SGDLS and CDR2 YYNGEE. This CDR3 reads CASSEWGGSDTEAFF. Here the CDR3 DNA reads TGTGCCAGCAGCGAGTGGGGGGGGTCGGACACTGAAGCTTTCTTT.